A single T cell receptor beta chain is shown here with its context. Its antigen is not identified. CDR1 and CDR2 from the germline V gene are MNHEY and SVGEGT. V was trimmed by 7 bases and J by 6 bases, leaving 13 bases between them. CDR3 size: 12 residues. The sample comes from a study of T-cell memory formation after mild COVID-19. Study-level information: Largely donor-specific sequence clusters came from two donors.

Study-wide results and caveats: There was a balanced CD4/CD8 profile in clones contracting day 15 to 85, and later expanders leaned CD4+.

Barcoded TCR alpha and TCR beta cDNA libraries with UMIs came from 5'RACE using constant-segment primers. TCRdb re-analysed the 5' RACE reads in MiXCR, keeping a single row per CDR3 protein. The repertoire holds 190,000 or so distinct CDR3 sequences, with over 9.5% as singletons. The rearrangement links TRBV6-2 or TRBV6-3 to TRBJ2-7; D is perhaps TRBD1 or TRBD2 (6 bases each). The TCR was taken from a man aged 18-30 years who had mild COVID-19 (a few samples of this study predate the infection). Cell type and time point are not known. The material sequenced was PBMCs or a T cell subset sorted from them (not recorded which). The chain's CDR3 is CASTTRGAEQYF. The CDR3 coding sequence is TGTGCCAGCACTACTAGGGGGGCCGAGCAGTACTTC.